A selection of T cell receptor beta chains follows, all from one sample in a study of CD8 T cells in Susac syndrome. TCRdb re-called the immunoSEQ multiplex PCR reads with MiXCR, one entry per CDR3 protein. The sample lists about 47,000 distinct CDR3 sequences; around 92% were seen once. Specimen: CD8+ T cells from PBMCs. The receptor set was obtained from a human donor in good health. The CDR3 runs from the conserved cysteine through the conserved F or W. The D gene is left open where the match is weak. Clone size is shown for a subset of rows, as once, few, many or a class of expanded clone.

clone_size	v_call	d_call	j_call	cdr3_length	cdr3_aa	cdr3_nt
NA	TRBV15	TRBD2	TRBJ2-1	16	CATSRVSGEAYNEQFF	TGTGCCACCAGCAGAGTTAGCGGGGAAGCCTACAATGAGCAGTTCTTC
NA	TRBV19	NA	TRBJ1-1	14	CASAVQGEYTEAFF	TGTGCCAGTGCGGTACAGGGAGAGTACACTGAAGCTTTCTTT
NA	TRBV25-1	NA	TRBJ2-7	13	CASSASLSYEQYF	TGTGCCAGCAGTGCCTCCCTATCCTACGAGCAGTACTTC
NA	TRBV2	NA	TRBJ2-3	15	CASSEALMGTDTQYF	TGTGCCAGCAGTGAAGCGCTTATGGGCACAGATACGCAGTATTTT
once	TRBV20-1	TRBD1	TRBJ1-2	14	CSALDRGTNYGYTF	TGCAGTGCGCTGGACAGGGGTACTAACTATGGCTACACCTTC
once	TRBV7-9	TRBD1	TRBJ2-7	17	CASSLAGPGTGFDEQYF	TGTGCCAGCAGCTTAGCCGGTCCTGGGACAGGGTTCGACGAGCAGTACTTC
once	TRBV5-6	NA	TRBJ2-7	13	CASSLVVADQQYF	TGTGCCAGCAGCTTGGTAGTAGCGGATCAGCAGTACTTC
NA	TRBV4-3	TRBD1	TRBJ1-1	15	CASSQGTGFSAEAFF	TGCGCCAGCAGCCAAGGGACAGGTTTTAGTGCTGAAGCTTTCTTT
NA	TRBV7-9	NA	TRBJ2-7	13	CASSLSPASEQYF	TGTGCCAGCAGCTTATCCCCAGCGTCCGAGCAGTACTTC
NA	TRBV20-1	NA	TRBJ2-1	15	CSARDIRAPRNEQFF	TGCAGTGCTAGAGATATAAGGGCCCCACGCAATGAGCAGTTCTTC
NA	TRBV12-3/TRBV12-4	NA	TRBJ2-1	15	CASSLLANSYNEQFF	TGTGCCAGCAGTTTACTAGCGAACTCCTACAATGAGCAGTTCTTC
NA	TRBV6-5	NA	TRBJ1-2	15	CATRQGPGGNYGYTF	TGTGCCACCCGGCAAGGGCCTGGAGGGAACTATGGCTACACCTTC
NA	TRBV7-9	TRBD2	TRBJ2-3	14	CASSKRTSGDTQYF	TGTGCCAGCAGCAAAAGGACTAGCGGGGATACGCAGTATTTT
NA	TRBV9	NA	TRBJ2-7	15	CASSPVRDTPYEQYF	TGTGCCAGCAGCCCGGTTCGGGATACGCCCTACGAGCAGTACTTC
NA	TRBV6-2/TRBV6-3	TRBD1	TRBJ1-6	14	CASSYSDRTTPLHF	TGTGCCAGCAGTTACTCGGACAGGACAACACCCCTCCACTTT
NA	TRBV19	TRBD1	TRBJ2-2	15	CASSNRQGGTGELFF	TGTGCCAGTAGTAACAGACAGGGTGGGACCGGGGAGCTGTTTTTT
NA	TRBV6-5	TRBD2	TRBJ2-7	16	CASSYSRTSISYEQYF	TGTGCCAGCAGTTACTCGAGGACTAGCATCTCCTACGAGCAGTACTTC
NA	TRBV5-1	TRBD2	TRBJ2-1	18	CASSLAAIAGGPYNEQFF	TGCGCCAGCAGCTTGGCTGCGATAGCGGGAGGGCCATACAATGAGCAGTTCTTC
NA	TRBV6-6	NA	TRBJ2-7	13	CASRPGDWEEQYF	TGTGCCAGCAGACCAGGGGATTGGGAAGAGCAGTACTTC
NA	TRBV6-1	TRBD2	TRBJ2-7	15	CASSEIAGGSYEQYF	TGTGCCAGCAGCGAAATAGCGGGCGGGTCCTACGAGCAGTACTTC
NA	TRBV7-9	NA	TRBJ1-5	14	CASSLLSSNQPQHF	TGTGCCAGCAGCTTACTTTCCAGCAATCAGCCCCAGCATTTT
NA	TRBV12-3/TRBV12-4	TRBD1	TRBJ2-1	15	CASSSTGGDYNEQFF	TGTGCCAGCAGTTCCACAGGGGGCGACTACAATGAGCAGTTCTTC
NA	TRBV12-3/TRBV12-4	NA	TRBJ1-4	15	CASSRWEGGIEKLFF	TGTGCCAGCAGCCGATGGGAGGGCGGGATTGAAAAACTGTTTTTT
NA	TRBV7-9	NA	TRBJ1-1	15	CASSLGFDSYTEAFF	TGTGCCAGCAGCTTAGGTTTTGACAGCTACACTGAAGCTTTCTTT
NA	TRBV12-3/TRBV12-4	TRBD1	TRBJ2-4	15	CASRGRQGGKNIQYF	TGTGCCAGCAGAGGGAGACAGGGTGGCAAAAACATTCAGTACTTC
NA	TRBV21-1	NA	TRBJ2-1	16	CASSKVSGIAANEQFF	TGTGCCAGCAGCAAAGTTAGCGGGATTGCGGCAAATGAGCAGTTCTTC
NA	TRBV7-9	NA	TRBJ2-7	12	CASSSLNYEQYF	TGTGCCAGCAGCTCTCTAAACTACGAGCAGTACTTC
NA	TRBV11-2	TRBD2	TRBJ2-7	15	CASSLLRGLGYEQYF	TGTGCCAGCAGCTTACTTCGTGGACTAGGCTACGAGCAGTACTTC
NA	TRBV7-2	TRBD1	TRBJ1-3	15	CASSLGQGNQEKKNF	TGTGCCAGCAGCTTAGGACAGGGGAATCAAGAAAAGAAAAATTTT
NA	TRBV29-1	TRBD1	TRBJ1-2	13	CSVTGGSDYGYTF	TGCAGCGTCACAGGGGGCTCGGACTATGGCTACACCTTC
NA	TRBV4-2	NA	TRBJ1-2	15	CASSQYASASYGYTF	TGTGCCAGCAGCCAATACGCCTCGGCCAGCTATGGCTACACCTTC
NA	TRBV7-6	NA	TRBJ2-7	16	CASSPGVFAEVYEQYF	TGTGCCAGCAGCCCAGGGGTCTTTGCGGAGGTCTACGAGCAGTACTTC
NA	TRBV9	NA	TRBJ2-7	15	CASSEGAGAGYEQYF	TGTGCCAGCAGCGAAGGTGCGGGGGCTGGCTACGAGCAGTACTTC
NA	TRBV4-1	NA	TRBJ2-5	16	CASSQQGTGRGETQYF	TGCGCCAGCAGCCAGCAAGGCACAGGGAGGGGTGAGACCCAGTACTTC
NA	TRBV7-9	NA	TRBJ2-7	12	CASSFLNYEQYF	TGTGCCAGCAGCTTTTTGAATTACGAGCAGTACTTC
NA	TRBV19	NA	TRBJ2-7	15	CASSIAAARTSEQYF	TGTGCCAGTAGTATAGCGGCCGCCCGTACCTCCGAGCAGTACTTC
NA	TRBV20-1	NA	TRBJ1-1	14	CSARAWGSSTEAFF	TGCAGTGCTAGGGCGTGGGGTTCTTCCACTGAAGCTTTCTTT